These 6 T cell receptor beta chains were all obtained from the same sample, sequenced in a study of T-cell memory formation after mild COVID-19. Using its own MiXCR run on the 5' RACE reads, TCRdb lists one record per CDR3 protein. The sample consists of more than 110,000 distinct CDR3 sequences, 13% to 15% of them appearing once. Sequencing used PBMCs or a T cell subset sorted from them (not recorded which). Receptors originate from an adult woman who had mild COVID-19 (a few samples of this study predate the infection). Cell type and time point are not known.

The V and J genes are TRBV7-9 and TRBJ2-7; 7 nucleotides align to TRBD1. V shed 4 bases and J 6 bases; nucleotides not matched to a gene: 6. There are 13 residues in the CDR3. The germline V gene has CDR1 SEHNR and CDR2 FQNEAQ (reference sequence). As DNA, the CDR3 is TGTGCCAGCAGCTCGGGACAGACGGCCGAGCAGTACTTC. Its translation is CASSSGQTAEQYF. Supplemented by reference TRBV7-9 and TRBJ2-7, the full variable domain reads DTGVSQNPRHKITKRGQNVTFRCDPISEHNRLYWYRQTLGQGPEFLTYFQNEAQLEKSRLLSDRFSAERPKGSFSTLEIQRTEQGDSAMYLCASSSGQTAEQYFGPGTRLTVT.

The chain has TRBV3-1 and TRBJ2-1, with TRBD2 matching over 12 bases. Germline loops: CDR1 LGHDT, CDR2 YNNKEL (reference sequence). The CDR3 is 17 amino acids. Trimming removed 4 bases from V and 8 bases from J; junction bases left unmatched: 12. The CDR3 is CASSPRTSGMIGDEQFF. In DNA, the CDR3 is TGTGCCAGCAGCCCCCGGACTAGCGGGATGATAGGGGATGAGCAGTTCTTC.

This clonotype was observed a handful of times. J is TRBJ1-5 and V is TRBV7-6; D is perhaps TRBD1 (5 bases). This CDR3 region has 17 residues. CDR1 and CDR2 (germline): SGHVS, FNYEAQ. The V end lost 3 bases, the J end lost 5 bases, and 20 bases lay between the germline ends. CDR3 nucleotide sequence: TGTGCCAGCAGCTTTTCGGGGGGAAGGGGCACCGATCAGCCCCAGCATTTT. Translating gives CASSFSGGRGTDQPQHF. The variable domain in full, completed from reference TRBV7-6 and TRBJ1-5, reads GAGVSQSPRYKVTKRGQDVALRCDPISGHVSLYWYRQALGQGPEFLTYFNYEAQQDKSGLPNDRFSAERPEGSISTLTIQRTEQRDSAMYRCASSFSGGRGTDQPQHFGDGTRLSIL.

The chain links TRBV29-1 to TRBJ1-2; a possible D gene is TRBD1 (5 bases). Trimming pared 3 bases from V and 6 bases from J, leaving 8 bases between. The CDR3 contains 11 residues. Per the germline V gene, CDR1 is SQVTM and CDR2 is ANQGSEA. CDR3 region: CSVDRGDGYTF. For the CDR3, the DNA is TGCAGCGTTGACCGAGGGGATGGCTACACCTTC. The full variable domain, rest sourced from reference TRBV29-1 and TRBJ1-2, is SAVISQKPSRDICQRGTSLTIQCQVDSQVTMMFWYRQQPGQSLTLIATANQGSEATYESGFVIDKFPISRPNLTFSTLTVSNMSPEDSSIYLCSVDRGDGYTFGSGTRLTVV.

The CDR3 is CASSQDKYRSTEAFF. CDR3 DNA: TGTGCCAGCAGCCAAGACAAATACAGGTCCACTGAAGCTTTCTTT. The gene calls are TRBV3-1 and TRBJ1-1, with D possibly matching TRBD1 (5 bases). V was cut by 0 bases and J by 4 bases, with 12 bases left in between. Per germline, CDR1 LGHDT and CDR2 YNNKEL (reference sequence). This CDR3 contains 15 residues.

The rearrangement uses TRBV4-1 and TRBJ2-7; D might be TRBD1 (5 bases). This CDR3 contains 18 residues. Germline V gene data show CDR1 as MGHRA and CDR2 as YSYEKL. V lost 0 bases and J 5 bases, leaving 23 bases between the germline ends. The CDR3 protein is CASSQEENSVGHGNEQYF. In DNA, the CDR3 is TGCGCCAGCAGCCAAGAAGAAAATAGTGTTGGACACGGTAACGAGCAGTACTTC.